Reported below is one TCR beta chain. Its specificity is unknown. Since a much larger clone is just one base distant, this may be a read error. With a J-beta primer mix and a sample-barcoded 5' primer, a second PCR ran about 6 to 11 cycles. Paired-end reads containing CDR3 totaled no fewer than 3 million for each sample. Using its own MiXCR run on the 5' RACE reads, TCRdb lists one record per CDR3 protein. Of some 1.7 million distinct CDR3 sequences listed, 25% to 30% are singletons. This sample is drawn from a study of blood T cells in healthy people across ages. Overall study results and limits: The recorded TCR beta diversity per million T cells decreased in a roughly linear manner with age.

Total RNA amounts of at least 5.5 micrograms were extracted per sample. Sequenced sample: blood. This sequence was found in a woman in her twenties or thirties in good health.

This CDR3 reads CASSFLTPGEQYF. In DNA form, the CDR3 reads TGTGCCAGCAGCTTCCTTACTCCGGGCGAGCAGTACTTC. This chain uses TRBV7-2 with TRBJ2-4; D unresolved. The J call may be wrong; the DNA end is better matched by TRBJ2-7. Germline V CDR1 and CDR2: SGHTA, FQGNSA. The CDR3 contains 13 residues.